Following are 27 T cell receptor beta chains from one sample sequenced in a study of T cell responses to AZD1222 COVID-19 vaccine. TCRdb's table, derived via immunoSEQ multiplex PCR, lists solely in-frame clones and lacks some. Seen here are around 180,000 clones, around 94% observed once, and the top ten hold roughly a tenth. The sequencing here drew on peripheral blood, taken on day 0 of AZD1222 vaccination. The receptor set was obtained from an adult in good health.

V and J are TRBV12-3 or TRBV12-4 and TRBJ1-1, with 8 bases lining up with TRBD1. The CDR3 spans 12 residues. The junction had 4 bases not matched to a gene; V was cut back by 6 bases and J by 7 bases. The CDR3 region is CASSHRGGEAFF. CDR3 coding DNA: TGTGCCAGCAGCCACAGGGGGGGTGAAGCTTTCTTT.

The chain employs TRBV6-6 and TRBJ1-6, with D unresolved. This CDR3 is 13 amino acids long. Trimming took off 2 bases at V and 7 bases at J, with 6 bases between the two ends. Germline values: CDR1 MNHNY, CDR2 SVGAGI (reference sequence). CDR3: CASSYPGNSPLHF. The CDR3 DNA sequence: TGTGCCAGCAGTTACCCCGGGAATTCACCCCTCCACTTT.

CDR3 coding DNA: TGTGCCAGCAGCCAAGATCCAGGGGCCAGCTATGGCTACACCTTC. Translation: CASSQDPGASYGYTF. The chain joins TRBV4-2 to TRBJ1-2, with D perhaps TRBD1 (6 bases). The CDR3 has 15 amino acids. V shed 0 bases and J shed 4 bases, with 12 bases lying between them. CDR1 is LGHNA, CDR2 YNFKEQ, per germline.

A single count supports this clone. The CDR3 sequence: CAIDSSGELFF. DNA of the CDR3: TGTGCCATCGATAGTTCCGGGGAGCTGTTTTTT. This chain links TRBV10-3 with TRBJ2-2; no firm D call. Germline V gene sequence: CDR1 ENHRY, CDR2 SYGVKD. Between the trimmed V and J ends, which lost 8 bases and 6 bases, there was a span of 7 bases. The CDR3 totals 11 residues.

CDR3 amino acids: CASSQDSQGAGEQFF. The DNA of the CDR3 is TGCGCCAGCAGCCAAGATAGCCAGGGGGCCGGTGAGCAGTTCTTC. J is TRBJ2-1 and V is TRBV4-1; 8 positions match TRBD1. There are 15 residues in the CDR3. Germline V gene data show CDR1 as MGHRA and CDR2 as YSYEKL. Unmatched junction bases numbered 7, after V lost 0 bases and J lost 9 bases.

The chain couples TRBV5-1 to TRBJ1-4; D uncertain. The CDR3 runs to 18 residues. V shed 3 bases and J shed 4 bases, with 22 bases lying between them. Germline CDR1 SGHRS, CDR2 YFSETQ. The CDR3: CASSSTPLGEAFNEKLFF. The CDR3 DNA reads as TGCGCCAGCAGCTCTACCCCTCTCGGGGAAGCATTTAATGAAAAACTGTTTTTT.

The rearrangement joins TRBV4-2 to TRBJ1-3; no clear D gene. Per the germline V gene, CDR1 is LGHNA and CDR2 is YNFKEQ. Trimming shortened V by 0 bases and J by 1 base, and 7 bases separated the two germline ends. This CDR3 is 15 amino acids long. This CDR3 is CASSQDRTSGNTIYF. CDR3 nucleotide sequence: TGTGCCAGCAGCCAAGATCGAACGTCTGGAAACACCATATATTTT.

In this sample, this clone turned up once. The V and J genes are TRBV2 and TRBJ1-6; 7 bases fit TRBD1. The CDR3 loop spans 17 amino acids. CDR1 is SNHLY, CDR2 FYNNEI, per germline. V shed 3 bases and J 2 bases; nucleotides not matched to a gene: 7. The CDR3 loop is CASSDLTGEAYNSPLHF. In DNA, the CDR3 is TGTGCCAGCAGTGACTTAACAGGGGAAGCCTATAATTCACCCCTCCACTTT.

This CDR3 is CASSQGGQAPTDTQYF. The DNA for the CDR3 is TGTGCCAGCAGTCAAGGGGGACAGGCCCCCACAGATACGCAGTATTTT. This rearrangement joins TRBV7-3 to TRBJ2-3; the match to TRBD1 covers 8 bases. Trimming cost V 6 bases and J 2 bases; bases outside gene matches: 10. The CDR3 length is 16 residues. Germline V gives CDR1 SGHTA, CDR2 FQGTGA.

This clone was seen just once. The rearrangement uses TRBV2 and TRBJ1-4; D is unresolved. The CDR3 is 13 residues long. Germline-derived CDR1 and CDR2 are SNHLY and FYNNEI. V lost 6 bases to trimming and J lost 5 bases, with 10 bases between them. CDR3 in DNA: TGTGCCAGCAGCCAGACCAGGAATGAAAAACTGTTTTTT. It translates to CASSQTRNEKLFF.

This clone was detected only a few times. The chain combines TRBV19 with TRBJ1-5; unclear D gene. CDR3 length: 15 residues. Trimming shortened V by 5 bases and J by 0 bases, and 11 bases separated the two germline ends. Germline assignment: CDR1 LNHDA and CDR2 SQIVND (reference sequence). CDR3 region: CASSPIFYSNQPQHF. The CDR3 DNA reads as TGTGCCAGTAGTCCCATCTTTTATAGCAATCAGCCCCAGCATTTT.

V and J are TRBV18 and TRBJ1-2, with a weak D call TRBD1 (6 bases). The V gene's germline CDR1 is KGHSH and CDR2 LQKENI. Trimming stripped 3 bases from V and 4 bases from J, with 12 bases between. The CDR3 spans 14 residues. As DNA, the CDR3 is TGTGCCAGCTCACCGGGACACAGAGGCTATGGCTACACCTTC. This sequence encodes CASSPGHRGYGYTF.

The J gene is TRBJ1-2, the V gene TRBV6-5; D gene ambiguous. Germline V gene lookup returns CDR1 MNHEY and CDR2 SVGAGI. The CDR3 is 15 amino acids. Trimming cost V 8 bases and J 1 base, with 17 bases left between them. DNA for the CDR3: TGTGCCAGCGCCCCGCGGGGAGGATATAACTATGGCTACACCTTC. Protein product: CASAPRGGYNYGYTF.

The chain employs TRBV29-1 and TRBJ2-1, with TRBD2 matching 9 bases. Germline loops: CDR1 SQVTM, CDR2 ANQGSEA. V was pared by 7 bases and J by 1 base, with 8 bases of the junction left unmatched. There are 15 residues in the CDR3. As DNA, the CDR3 is TGCAGCGCTGCACCGGGACTAGCATCCTACAATGAGCAGTTCTTC. Amino acids: CSAAPGLASYNEQFF.

This clone was found once. The chain has TRBV30 and TRBJ1-3; D possibly corresponds to TRBD1 (5 bases). Germline V CDR1 and CDR2: GTSNPN, SVGIG (reference sequence). V was clipped by 2 bases and J by 4 bases, with 6 bases between them. This CDR3 region has 12 residues. For the CDR3, the DNA is TGTGCCTGGAGTAAGGGGGGAAACACCATATATTTT. Its translation is CAWSKGGNTIYF.

This rearrangement joins TRBV19 to TRBJ1-5; a weak D match, TRBD1 (6 bases). Trimming left V 3 bases short and J 5 bases short, with 14 bases between. Germline CDR1 LNHDA, CDR2 SQIVND (reference sequence). The CDR3 is 15 amino acids. CDR3 bases: TGTGCCAGTAGTATTTGGCAGGGGAACGATCAGCCCCAGCATTTT. This translates into CASSIWQGNDQPQHF.

The chain carries TRBV28 and TRBJ1-4; 8 bases line up with TRBD1. The CDR3 totals 15 residues. Germline CDR1 is MDHEN and CDR2 is SYDVKM. J lost 7 bases, V lost 1 base, and 5 bases had no gene match. The CDR3 bases are TGTGCCAGCAGTTTATCCCAGGGGGCTAGTGAAAAACTGTTTTTT. Protein product: CASSLSQGASEKLFF.

J is TRBJ2-7 and V is TRBV18, with D maybe TRBD1 (6 bases). The CDR3 is 13 amino acids. V dropped 3 bases and J dropped 7 bases, with 13 bases sitting between them. Germline CDR1 KGHSH, CDR2 LQKENI. Written as DNA, the CDR3 is TGTGCCAGCTCACCTCCGGGACAATTTGAGCAGTACTTC. It specifies CASSPPGQFEQYF.

This clone was counted between two and nine times. The chain combines TRBV7-3 with TRBJ2-3; the D is unclear. The CDR3 runs 17 residues. The V end lost 0 bases, the J end lost 0 bases, and 13 bases lay between the germline ends. Germline V gene data show CDR1 as SGHTA and CDR2 as FQGTGA. CDR3 amino acids: CASSLTAGTASTDTQYF. The CDR3 region has the DNA TGTGCCAGCAGCTTAACGGCTGGCACGGCTAGCACAGATACGCAGTATTTT.

This clone has more than one count but fewer than ten. The chain has TRBV6-2 or TRBV6-3 and TRBJ1-2; D is possibly TRBD1 (6 bases). Trimming left V 2 bases short and J 4 bases short, with 11 bases between. The CDR3 is 14 amino acids. In germline, CDR1 is MNHEY, CDR2 SVGEGT. The CDR3 bases are TGTGCCAGCAGTTACCAACAGGGCCGCTATGGCTACACCTTC. It is translated as CASSYQQGRYGYTF.

The rearrangement links TRBV28 to TRBJ1-1, with D possibly being TRBD1 (6 bases). Trimming pared 7 bases from V and 4 bases from J, leaving 10 bases between. Germline CDR1 MDHEN, CDR2 SYDVKM. The CDR3 length is 12 residues. The CDR3 loop is CASKGGGTEAFF. The DNA of the CDR3 is TGTGCCAGCAAAGGGGGAGGCACTGAAGCTTTCTTT. The variable domain in full, with the rest retrieved from reference TRBV28 and TRBJ1-1, is DVKVTQSSRYLVKRTGEKVFLECVQDMDHENMFWYRQDPGLGLRLIYFSYDVKMKEKGDIPEGYSVSREKKERFSLILESASTNQTSMYLCASKGGGTEAFFGQGTRLTVV.

The rearrangement joins TRBV4-1 to TRBJ1-4; a possible D gene is TRBD1 (5 bases). Germline V gives CDR1 MGHRA, CDR2 YSYEKL. The CDR3 is made up of 15 amino acids. V was cut by 1 base and J by 7 bases, with 13 bases left in between. CDR3 protein: CASSQVAGVAEKLFF. CDR3 sequence (DNA): TGCGCCAGCAGCCAAGTTGCGGGGGTGGCTGAAAAACTGTTTTTT.

The CDR3 sequence is CASSQDSSSYNEQFF. CDR3 DNA sequence: TGTGCCAGCAGCCAAGACAGTAGCTCCTACAATGAGCAGTTCTTC. The chain carries TRBV9 and TRBJ2-1, with D perhaps TRBD1 (5 bases). CDR1 SGDLS and CDR2 YYNGEE come from the germline V gene. The CDR3 spans 15 residues. V dropped 4 bases and J dropped 0 bases, with 11 bases sitting between them.

This sequence joins TRBV5-5 and TRBJ2-7; 8 bases match TRBD1. V shed 4 bases, J shed 2 bases, and the junction held 11 bases outside the gene matches. This CDR3 has 16 residues. Germline loops: CDR1 SGHKS, CDR2 YYEKEE (reference sequence). The CDR3 loop is CASSTPGGFTPYEQYF. CDR3 sequence (DNA): TGTGCCAGCAGCACCCCAGGGGGCTTTACACCCTACGAGCAGTACTTC.

This clone was seen only once. The V gene is TRBV7-9, the J gene TRBJ1-2, with D unresolved. Germline CDR1 is SEHNR and CDR2 is FQNEAQ (reference sequence). V was clipped by 5 bases and J by 3 bases, with 16 bases between them. The CDR3 runs 15 residues. CDR3 DNA sequence: TGTGCCAGCAGCCCTCCTACCCGACGAGACTATGGCTACACCTTC. This sequence encodes CASSPPTRRDYGYTF. The full variable domain, with the rest looked up from reference TRBV7-9 and TRBJ1-2, is DTGVSQNPRHKITKRGQNVTFRCDPISEHNRLYWYRQTLGQGPEFLTYFQNEAQLEKSRLLSDRFSAERPKGSFSTLEIQRTEQGDSAMYLCASSPPTRRDYGYTFGSGTRLTVV.

This chain links TRBV7-9 with TRBJ2-2; D is perhaps TRBD1 or TRBD2 (5 bases each). Per germline, CDR1 SEHNR and CDR2 FQNEAQ (reference sequence). The CDR3 is 12 amino acids. V lost 3 bases and J lost 6, with 5 bases in between. CDR3 region: CASSLGAGELFF. The CDR3 DNA reads as TGTGCCAGCAGCTTGGGGGCCGGGGAGCTGTTTTTT.

The chain has TRBV6-1 and TRBJ2-7, with D unresolved. Trimming cost V 3 bases and J 1 base, with 10 bases left between them. Germline values: CDR1 MNHNS, CDR2 SASEGT. This CDR3 region has 14 residues. The CDR3 DNA reads as TGTGCCAGCAGTGATAACTTTGGGTCCTACGAGCAGTACGTC. Amino acids: CASSDNFGSYEQYV.